This T cell receptor (beta chain) emerged from a study of OX40 agonist ivuxolimab in advanced cancers. For the study at large: Intravenous ivuxolimab at 0.01 to 10 mg/kg was given to patients every 2 weeks. Three partial responders included one hepatocellular carcinoma patient and two cutaneous melanoma patients.

Libraries were prepared by immunoSEQ multiplex PCR; TCRdb keeps only in-frame clonotypes and omits some of them. This table has 53,000 or so clones, roughly 80% appearing once. Germline values: CDR1 ENHRY, CDR2 SYGVKD. Trimming took 3 bases from V and 4 from J, leaving 15 bases between them. This CDR3 is 15 amino acids long. Overall study findings and caveats: CD8+ T cells showed, on average, more clonal expansion than CD4+ cells.

In the case of this clone: What it binds is unknown.

The chain employs TRBV10-3 and TRBJ1-2, with D possibly matching TRBD1 (5 bases). This receptor was obtained from an adult with an advanced solid tumor such as melanoma, head and neck, liver or kidney cancer. Specimen: CD4+ or CD8+ T cells sorted from blood, collected in a trial of the OX40 agonist ivuxolimab. The CDR3 nucleotides are TGTGCCATCAGTGACCTCTGGGACGGCGCCTATGGCTACACCTTC. It yields the protein CAISDLWDGAYGYTF.